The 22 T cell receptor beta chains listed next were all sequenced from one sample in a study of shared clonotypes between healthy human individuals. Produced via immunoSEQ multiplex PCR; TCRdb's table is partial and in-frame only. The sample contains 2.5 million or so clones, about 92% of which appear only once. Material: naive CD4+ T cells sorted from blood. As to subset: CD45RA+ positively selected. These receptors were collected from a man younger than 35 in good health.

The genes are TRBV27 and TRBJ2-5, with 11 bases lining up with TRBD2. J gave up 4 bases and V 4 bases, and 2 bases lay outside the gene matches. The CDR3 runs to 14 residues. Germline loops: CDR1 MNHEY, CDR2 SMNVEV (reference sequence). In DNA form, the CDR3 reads TGTGCCAGCAGTTATACTAGCGGGAGAGAGACCCAGTACTTC. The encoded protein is CASSYTSGRETQYF.

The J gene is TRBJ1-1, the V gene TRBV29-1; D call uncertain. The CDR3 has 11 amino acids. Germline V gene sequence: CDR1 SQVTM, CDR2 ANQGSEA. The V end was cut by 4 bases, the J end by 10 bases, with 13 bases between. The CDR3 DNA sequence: TGCAGCGTTGTGTCCGGAGTGGGAGCTTTCTTT. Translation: CSVVSGVGAFF.

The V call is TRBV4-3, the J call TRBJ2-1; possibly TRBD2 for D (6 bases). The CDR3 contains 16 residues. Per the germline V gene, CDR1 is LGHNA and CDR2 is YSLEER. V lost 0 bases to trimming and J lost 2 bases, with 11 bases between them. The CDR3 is CASSQDPSGPYNEQFF. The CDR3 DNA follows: TGCGCCAGCAGCCAAGATCCCAGCGGGCCCTACAATGAGCAGTTCTTC.

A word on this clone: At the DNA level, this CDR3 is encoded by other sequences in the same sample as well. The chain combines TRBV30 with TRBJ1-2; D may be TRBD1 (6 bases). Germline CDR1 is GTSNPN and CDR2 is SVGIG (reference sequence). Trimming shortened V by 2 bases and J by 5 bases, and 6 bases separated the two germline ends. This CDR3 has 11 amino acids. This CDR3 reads CAWSTGYGYTF. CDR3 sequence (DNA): TGTGCCTGGAGTACAGGGTATGGCTACACCTTC.

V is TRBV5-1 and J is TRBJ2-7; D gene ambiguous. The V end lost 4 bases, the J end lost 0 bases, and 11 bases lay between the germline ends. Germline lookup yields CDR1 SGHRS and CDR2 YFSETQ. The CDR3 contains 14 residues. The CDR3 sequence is CASSHGRASYEQYF. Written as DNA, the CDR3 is TGCGCCAGCAGCCACGGACGGGCCTCCTACGAGCAGTACTTC.

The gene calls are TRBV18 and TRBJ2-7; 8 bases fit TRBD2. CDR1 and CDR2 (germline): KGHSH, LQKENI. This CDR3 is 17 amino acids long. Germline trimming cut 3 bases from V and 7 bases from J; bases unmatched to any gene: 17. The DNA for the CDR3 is TGTGCCAGCTCACCGCCTTTCCTAGCGGGCTTTGTGCGGGAGCAGTACTTC. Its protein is CASSPPFLAGFVREQYF.

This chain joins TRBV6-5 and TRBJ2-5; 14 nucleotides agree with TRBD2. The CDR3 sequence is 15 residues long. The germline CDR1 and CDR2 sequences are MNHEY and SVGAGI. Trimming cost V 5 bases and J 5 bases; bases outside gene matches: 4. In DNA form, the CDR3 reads TGTGCCAGCAGTCAGACTAGCGGGGGGGTTGAGACCCAGTACTTC. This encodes CASSQTSGGVETQYF.

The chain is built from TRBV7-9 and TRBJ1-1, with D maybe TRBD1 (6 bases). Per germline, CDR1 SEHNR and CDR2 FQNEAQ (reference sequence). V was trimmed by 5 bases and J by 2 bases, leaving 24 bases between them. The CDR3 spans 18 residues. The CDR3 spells CASSGSGLAGALNTEAFF. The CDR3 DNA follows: TGTGCCAGCAGCGGTAGCGGTCTTGCGGGGGCGTTAAACACTGAAGCTTTCTTT.

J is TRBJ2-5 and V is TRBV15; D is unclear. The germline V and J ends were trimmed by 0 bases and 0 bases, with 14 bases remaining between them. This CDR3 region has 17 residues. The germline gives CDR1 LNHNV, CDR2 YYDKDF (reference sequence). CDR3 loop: CATSRDKWQRYQETQYF. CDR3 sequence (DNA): TGTGCCACCAGCAGAGATAAATGGCAGCGATACCAAGAGACCCAGTACTTC.

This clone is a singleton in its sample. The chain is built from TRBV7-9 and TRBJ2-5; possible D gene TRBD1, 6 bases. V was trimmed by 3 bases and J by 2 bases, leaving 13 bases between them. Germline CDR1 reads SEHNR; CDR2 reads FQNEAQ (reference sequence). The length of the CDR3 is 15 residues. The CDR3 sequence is CASSFDGQYQETQYF. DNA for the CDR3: TGTGCCAGCAGCTTCGACGGACAGTATCAAGAGACCCAGTACTTC.

CDR3 DNA: TGCGCCAGCAGGAGGGGGGGGGACTCCGCCTACGAGCAGTACTTC. Translated, it gives CASRRGGDSAYEQYF. The chain links TRBV10-2 to TRBJ2-7; D is perhaps TRBD2 (7 bases). The V and J ends lost 6 bases and 2 bases respectively, with 17 bases between them. CDR1 and CDR2 (germline): WSHSY, SAAADI. This CDR3 is 15 amino acids long.

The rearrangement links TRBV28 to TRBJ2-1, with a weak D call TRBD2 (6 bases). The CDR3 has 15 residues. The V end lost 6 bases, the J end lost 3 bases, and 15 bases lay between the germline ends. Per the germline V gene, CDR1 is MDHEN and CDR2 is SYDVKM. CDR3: CASRGLGVFYNEQFF. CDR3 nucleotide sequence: TGTGCCAGCAGGGGACTTGGGGTGTTCTACAATGAGCAGTTCTTC.

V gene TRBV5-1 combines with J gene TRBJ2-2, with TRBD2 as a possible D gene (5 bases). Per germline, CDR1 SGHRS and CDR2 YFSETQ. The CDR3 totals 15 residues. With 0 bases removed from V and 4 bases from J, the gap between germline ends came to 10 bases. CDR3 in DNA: TGCGCCAGCAGCTTGGGGAGAGGGCTCACCGGGGAGCTGTTTTTT. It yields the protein CASSLGRGLTGELFF. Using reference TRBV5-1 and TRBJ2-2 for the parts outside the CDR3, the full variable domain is KAGVTQTPRYLIKTRGQQVTLSCSPISGHRSVSWYQQTPGQGLQFLFEYFSETQRNKGNFPGRFSGRQFSNSRSEMNVSTLELGDSALYLCASSLGRGLTGELFFGEGSRLTVL.

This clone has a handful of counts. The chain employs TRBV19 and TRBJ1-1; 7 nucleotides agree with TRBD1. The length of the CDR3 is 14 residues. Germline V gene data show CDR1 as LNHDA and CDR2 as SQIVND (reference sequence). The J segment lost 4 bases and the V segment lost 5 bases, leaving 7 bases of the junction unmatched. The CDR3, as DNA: TGTGCCAGTAGTGACCTGACAGGGATCACTGAAGCTTTCTTT. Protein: CASSDLTGITEAFF. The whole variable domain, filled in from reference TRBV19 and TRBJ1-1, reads DGGITQSPKYLFRKEGQNVTLSCEQNLNHDAMYWYRQDPGQGLRLIYYSQIVNDFQKGDIAEGYSVSREKKESFPLTVTSAQKNPTAFYLCASSDLTGITEAFFGQGTRLTVV.

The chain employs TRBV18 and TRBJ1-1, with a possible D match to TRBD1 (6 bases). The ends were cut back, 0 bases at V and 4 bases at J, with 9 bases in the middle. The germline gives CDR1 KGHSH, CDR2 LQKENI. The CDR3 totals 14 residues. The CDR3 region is CASSPPDRRTEAFF. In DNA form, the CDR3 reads TGTGCCAGCTCACCACCGGACAGACGCACTGAAGCTTTCTTT.

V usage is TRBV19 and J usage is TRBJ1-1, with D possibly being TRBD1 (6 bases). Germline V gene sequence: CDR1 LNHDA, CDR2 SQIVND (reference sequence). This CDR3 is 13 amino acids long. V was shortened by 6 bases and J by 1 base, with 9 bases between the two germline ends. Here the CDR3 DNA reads TGTGCCAGTAGGATGGACAGGAACACTGAAGCTTTCTTT. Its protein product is CASRMDRNTEAFF.

CDR3 residues: CASKGGSRDTEAFF. Here the CDR3 DNA reads TGTGCCAGCAAAGGTGGCAGTCGGGACACTGAAGCTTTCTTT. The rearrangement joins TRBV2 to TRBJ1-1; no reliable D call. The CDR3 is made up of 14 amino acids. Germline V gene sequence: CDR1 SNHLY, CDR2 FYNNEI. V lost 7 bases and J lost 3, with 15 bases in between.

The CDR3 here is CASSVAAGGPVEQYF. The CDR3 nucleotides read TGTGCCAGCAGCGTAGCGGCGGGAGGGCCCGTCGAGCAGTACTTC. J is TRBJ2-7 and V is TRBV9, with 9 bases aligning to TRBD2. V gave up 0 bases and J gave up 6 bases; unmatched junction bases: 7. The CDR3 has 15 amino acids. Germline-derived CDR1 and CDR2 are SGDLS and YYNGEE.

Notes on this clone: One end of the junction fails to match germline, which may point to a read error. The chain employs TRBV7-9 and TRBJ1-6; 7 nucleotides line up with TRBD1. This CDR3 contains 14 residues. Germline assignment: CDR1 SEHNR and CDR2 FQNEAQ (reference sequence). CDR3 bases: TGTGCCAGCAGTTTAGGGACAGACTATTCACCCCTCCACTTT. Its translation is CASSLGTDYSPLHF.

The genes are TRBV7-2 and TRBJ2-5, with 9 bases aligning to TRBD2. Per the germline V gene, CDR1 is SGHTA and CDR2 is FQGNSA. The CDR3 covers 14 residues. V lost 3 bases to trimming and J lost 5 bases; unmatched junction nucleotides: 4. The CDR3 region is CASSLGTSYETQYF. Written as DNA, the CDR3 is TGTGCCAGCAGCTTGGGGACTAGCTATGAGACCCAGTACTTC.

The CDR3 sequence is CASSLAGPSYEQYF. The CDR3 nucleotides are TGTGCCAGCAGCCTAGCGGGACCGAGCTACGAGCAGTACTTC. The rearrangement links TRBV9 to TRBJ2-7; 9 bases line up with TRBD2. CDR1 and CDR2 from the germline V gene are SGDLS and YYNGEE. The CDR3 has 14 amino acids. V lost 4 bases to trimming and J lost 3 bases; unmatched junction nucleotides: 5.

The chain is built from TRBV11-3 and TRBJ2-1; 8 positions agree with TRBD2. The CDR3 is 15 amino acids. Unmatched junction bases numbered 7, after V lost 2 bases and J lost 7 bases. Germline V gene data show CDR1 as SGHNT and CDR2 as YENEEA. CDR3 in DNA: TGTGCCAGCAGCTTAACCAGCGGGAGCGGGAATGAGCAGTTCTTC. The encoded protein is CASSLTSGSGNEQFF. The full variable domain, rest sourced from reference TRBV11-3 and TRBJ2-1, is EAGVVQSPRYKIIEKKQPVAFWCNPISGHNTLYWYLQNLGQGPELLIRYENEEAVDDSQLPKDRFSAERLKGVDSTLKIQPAELGDSAVYLCASSLTSGSGNEQFFGPGTRLTVL.